The clone carrying this TCR beta chain was observed many times. This record belongs to a study of T cells in Graves' hyperthyroidism and ophthalmopathy. J was trimmed by 3 bases and V by 1 base; bases with no gene match: 4. CDR3 length equals 15 residues. Germline V lookup: CDR1 MNHEY, CDR2 SVGEGT. It was RNA transcripts that yielded the amplified TCR beta CDR3 regions. Carried out on the TCR CDR3, a first-round RT-PCR used the HTBI primer set. TCRdb re-called the multiplex PCR reads with MiXCR, one entry per CDR3 protein. Found here are 700,000 or so distinct CDR3 sequences, about 14% of them singletons; the top ten hold roughly an eighth.

The chain combines TRBV6-2 or TRBV6-3 with TRBJ2-3; TRBD2 aligns across 7 bases. The receptor's source is a woman between 45 and 60 years old with Graves' ophthalmopathy. The sequenced material came from blood. In nucleotides, the CDR3 is TGTGCCAGCAGTTACTACGGGAGGCAAACAGATACGCAGTATTTT. This sequence encodes CASSYYGRQTDTQYF.